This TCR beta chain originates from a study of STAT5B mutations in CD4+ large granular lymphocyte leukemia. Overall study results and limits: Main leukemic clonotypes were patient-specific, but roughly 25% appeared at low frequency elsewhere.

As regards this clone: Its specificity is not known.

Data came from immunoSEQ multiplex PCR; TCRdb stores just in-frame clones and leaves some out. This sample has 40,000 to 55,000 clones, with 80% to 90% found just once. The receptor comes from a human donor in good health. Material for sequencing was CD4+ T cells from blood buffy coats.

CDR3 nucleotides: TGTGCCTGGTCGGCAGGGAGGGATTCTACGGTAGAGAGACTCCACTTT. The encoded protein is CAWSAGRDSTVERLHF. V and J are TRBV30 and TRBJ1-6; D is perhaps TRBD1 (5 bases). Per germline, CDR1 GTSNPN and CDR2 SVGIG (reference sequence). Trimming pared 5 bases from V and 16 bases from J, leaving 30 bases between. This CDR3 has 16 amino acids.